This T cell receptor (beta chain) comes out of a study of blood T cell repertoires in COVID-19. Study information: Samples taken during acute and convalescent COVID-19 were collected in the United States, Italy and Spain. PBMCs, B-cell-depleted T cells, or T cells provided the cDNA or gDNA that made up the material.

How the authors handled the data: Scientists estimated how many nucleated cells there were by amplifying reference gene primers. Measured with immunoSEQ multiplex PCR; TCRdb has only the in-frame clones, and not every one. That table furnishes V, J and clone size, whereas the DNA furnished D and trimming. The sample includes tens of thousands of clones, around nine tenths of them seen just once. The CDR3 runs to 16 residues. The V gene end was trimmed by 3 bases and the J gene end by 1 base; junction bases not matched to a gene: 8. Germline loops: CDR1 MDHEN, CDR2 SYDVKM. The receptor's source is a woman in her thirties or forties with acute or convalescent COVID-19. V and J are TRBV28 and TRBJ2-5, with 7 nucleotides matching TRBD2. The sequenced material came from peripheral blood. This chain's CDR3 is CASSLGGRRVQETQYF. Here the CDR3 DNA reads TGTGCCAGCAGTTTGGGAGGGAGGAGGGTCCAAGAGACCCAGTACTTC.